Below, 28 T cell receptor beta chains from the same sample are listed, as sequenced in a study of T-cell reconstitution after alpha-beta-depleted transplantation in children. TCRbeta library preparation incorporated unique molecular identifiers. TCRdb re-analysed the PCR reads in MiXCR, keeping a single row per CDR3 protein. The sample yields approximately 350,000 distinct CDR3 sequences, about 16% seen once. This specimen was PBMCs, mostly from graft donor cells, taken 360 days after TCRalphabeta/CD19-depleted stem cell transplant. The receptors here all came from a male patient between 2 and 10 years old who had a stem cell transplant for acute lymphoblastic leukemia, so the T cells may come from the graft donor.

The rearrangement links TRBV4-1 to TRBJ2-2; TRBD2 matches 10 bases. Germline V gene lookup returns CDR1 MGHRA and CDR2 YSYEKL. The CDR3 has 15 residues. The J segment lost 5 bases and the V segment lost 6 bases, leaving 6 bases of the junction unmatched. CDR3 protein: CASRGTTSGTGELFF. CDR3 in DNA: TGCGCCAGCAGGGGGACGACTAGCGGGACCGGGGAGCTGTTTTTT.

This clonotype was seen a handful of times. The chain has TRBV19 and TRBJ1-3, with D maybe TRBD1 (6 bases). V was cut by 5 bases and J by 4 bases, with 12 bases left in between. The germline gives CDR1 LNHDA, CDR2 SQIVND (reference sequence). The CDR3 is made up of 14 amino acids. The CDR3 region is CASSGTGRGNTIYF. The CDR3 DNA is TGTGCCAGTAGTGGCACAGGGCGCGGAAACACCATATATTTT.

The chain uses TRBV7-9 and TRBJ2-2, with 9 bases that match TRBD1. The CDR3 consists of 17 residues. Germline trimming cut 3 bases from V and 1 base from J; bases unmatched to any gene: 6. The germline V gene has CDR1 SEHNR and CDR2 FQNEAQ (reference sequence). The CDR3 protein is CASSFFRDRVNTGELFF. DNA for the CDR3: TGTGCCAGCAGCTTTTTCCGGGACAGGGTGAACACCGGGGAGCTGTTTTTT. The entire variable domain, with the rest obtained from reference TRBV7-9 and TRBJ2-2, is as follows: DTGVSQNPRHKITKRGQNVTFRCDPISEHNRLYWYRQTLGQGPEFLTYFQNEAQLEKSRLLSDRFSAERPKGSFSTLEIQRTEQGDSAMYLCASSFFRDRVNTGELFFGEGSRLTVL.

CDR3 sequence: CSVGGDFPGEQFF. The CDR3 bases are TGCAGCGTTGGTGGAGATTTCCCGGGAGAGCAGTTCTTC. The chain carries TRBV29-1 and TRBJ2-1, with TRBD2 as a possible D gene (5 bases). Looked up from germline, CDR1 is SQVTM and CDR2 is ANQGSEA. V lost 4 bases to trimming and J lost 10 bases, with 17 bases between them. This CDR3 has 13 amino acids.

At least ten counts were recorded for this clonotype. The rearrangement links TRBV28 to TRBJ2-7, with TRBD1 identical over 10 bases. The CDR3 spans 14 residues. Germline CDR1 reads MDHEN; CDR2 reads SYDVKM. With 6 bases clipped from V and 0 bases from J, the junction kept 2 bases outside the gene matches. The chain's CDR3 is CASRRTGGSYEQYF. The CDR3 region has the DNA TGTGCCAGCAGACGGACAGGGGGCTCCTACGAGCAGTACTTC.

This clonotype showed up just a few times. This chain links TRBV4-3 with TRBJ2-7; 7 bases agree with TRBD1. With V trimmed by 0 bases and J by 9 bases, 11 bases remained unmatched. This CDR3 contains 15 residues. Germline CDR1 and CDR2: LGHNA and YSLEER. CDR3: CASSQDMGTGVGQYF. Written as DNA, the CDR3 is TGCGCCAGCAGCCAAGATATGGGCACAGGGGTTGGGCAGTACTTC.

This clonotype was seen repeatedly, ten times or more. The chain couples TRBV5-1 to TRBJ2-3; either TRBD1 or TRBD2 may fit D (5 bases each). V was cut by 4 bases and J by 0 bases, with 9 bases left in between. Germline V gives CDR1 SGHRS, CDR2 YFSETQ. This CDR3 is 14 amino acids long. The DNA of the CDR3 is TGCGCCAGCAGCCACCGGGACAGCACAGATACGCAGTATTTT. Protein product: CASSHRDSTDTQYF.

This clonotype was observed a handful of times. In DNA form, the CDR3 reads TGTGCCATCAGTGAGTCGAAAGGAGTGGATGAGCAGTTCTTC. This translates into CAISESKGVDEQFF. This chain connects TRBV10-3 to TRBJ2-1; no reliable D call. CDR1 and CDR2 (germline): ENHRY, SYGVKD. CDR3 length: 14 amino acids. Trimming took off 0 bases at V and 8 bases at J, with 11 bases between the two ends.

The chain couples TRBV28 to TRBJ2-3; 10 positions agree with TRBD2. From germline, CDR1 is MDHEN and CDR2 SYDVKM. V trimming: 6 bases; J trimming: 4 bases; junction bases outside the gene matches: 7. The length of the CDR3 is 15 residues. CDR3 residues: CASSRETSGPDTQYF. CDR3 DNA: TGTGCCAGCAGCCGTGAGACTAGCGGGCCAGATACGCAGTATTTT.

This chain joins TRBV19 and TRBJ2-1; D unresolved. The CDR3 loop spans 13 amino acids. Per the germline V gene, CDR1 is LNHDA and CDR2 is SQIVND (reference sequence). V was pared by 3 bases and J by 4 bases, with 7 bases between. The CDR3 nucleotides are TGTGCCAGTAGTATCGGGCTATACAATGAGCAGTTCTTC. Its translation is CASSIGLYNEQFF. The complete variable domain, with remaining parts taken from reference TRBV19 and TRBJ2-1, reads DGGITQSPKYLFRKEGQNVTLSCEQNLNHDAMYWYRQDPGQGLRLIYYSQIVNDFQKGDIAEGYSVSREKKESFPLTVTSAQKNPTAFYLCASSIGLYNEQFFGPGTRLTVL.

The chain has TRBV4-2 and TRBJ2-2; 9 positions agree with TRBD2. The V gene's germline CDR1 is LGHNA and CDR2 YNFKEQ. This CDR3 contains 17 residues. Trimming removed 1 base from V and 3 bases from J; junction bases left unmatched: 6. The CDR3 loop is CASSQGRSGRYTGELFF. In DNA form, the CDR3 reads TGTGCCAGCAGCCAAGGCCGAAGCGGGAGGTACACCGGGGAGCTGTTTTTT.

DNA of the CDR3: TGTGCCAGCAGCCGGACTAGTTTGCACGAGCAGTACTTC. Amino acids: CASSRTSLHEQYF. The chain carries TRBV7-3 and TRBJ2-7; 7 bases are shared with TRBD2. There are 13 residues in the CDR3. J gave up 5 bases and V 5 bases, and 6 bases lay outside the gene matches. Germline-derived CDR1 and CDR2 are SGHTA and FQGTGA.

This clonotype was observed a handful of times. The chain has TRBV28 and TRBJ2-3; 8 bases align to TRBD2. The CDR3 covers 15 residues. V lost 3 bases to trimming and J lost 6 bases; unmatched junction nucleotides: 8. CDR1 is MDHEN, CDR2 SYDVKM, per germline. CDR3 nucleotides: TGTGCCAGCAGTTTGACCGGGAGGGCCTGGGATACGCAGTATTTT. This encodes CASSLTGRAWDTQYF.

This clonotype was picked up a small number of times. The J gene is TRBJ2-3, the V gene TRBV5-1; maybe TRBD2 (6 bases). The V end was cut by 4 bases, the J end by 3 bases, with 12 bases between. The CDR3 length is 14 residues. Germline CDR1 SGHRS, CDR2 YFSETQ. The CDR3 is CASSRAGPTDTQYF. The CDR3 bases are TGCGCCAGCAGCAGGGCGGGACCTACAGATACGCAGTATTTT.

V gene TRBV5-1 combines with J gene TRBJ1-5; possible D gene TRBD1, 6 bases. The CDR3 extends over 15 amino acids. Deletions cut 0 bases from V and 6 bases from J, with 13 bases between. Germline-derived CDR1 and CDR2 are SGHRS and YFSETQ. CDR3 in amino acids: CASSLEGGFGQPQHF. As DNA, the CDR3 is TGCGCCAGCAGCTTGGAAGGGGGATTCGGTCAGCCCCAGCATTTT.

This clonotype was seen a handful of times. Because it lacks the conserved phenylalanine or tryptophan at the end, this CDR3 is likely a read error. This rearrangement joins TRBV5-1 to TRBJ1-5, with a weak D call TRBD1 (5 bases). Germline V gene lookup returns CDR1 SGHRS and CDR2 YFSETQ. The CDR3 length is 15 residues. V was trimmed by 2 bases and J by 1 base, leaving 10 bases between them. The CDR3 sequence: CASSFGPGSNQPQHC. The CDR3 DNA sequence: TGCGCCAGCAGCTTTGGGCCAGGGAGCAATCAGCCCCAGCATTGT.

This clonotype was seen more than once but under ten times. This chain links TRBV28 with TRBJ2-6, with D perhaps given as TRBD1 or TRBD2 (5 bases each). The CDR3 is 18 amino acids. Trimming removed 1 base from V and 0 bases from J, with 13 bases in between. The V gene's germline CDR1 is MDHEN and CDR2 SYDVKM. The CDR3 DNA is TGTGCCAGCAGTTTATTGCCGGGGCCGAGCTCTGGGGCCAACGTCCTGACTTTC. Translating it yields CASSLLPGPSSGANVLTF.

This clonotype was detected ten times or more. The chain carries TRBV7-9 and TRBJ2-2, with D perhaps being TRBD1 or TRBD2 (5 bases each). Germline V CDR1 and CDR2: SEHNR, FQNEAQ (reference sequence). CDR3 length: 14 amino acids. V was trimmed by 5 bases and J by 6 bases, leaving 13 bases between them. CDR3 DNA: TGTGCCAGCAGCCCTAGCAGGGTAGCCGGGGAGCTGTTTTTT. Translating gives CASSPSRVAGELFF.

This clonotype was seen ten or more times. The V call is TRBV5-1, the J call TRBJ2-1; D ambiguous. V lost 0 bases, J lost 4 bases, and 11 bases lay in between. CDR3 length equals 15 residues. Looked up from germline, CDR1 is SGHRS and CDR2 is YFSETQ. CDR3 coding DNA: TGCGCCAGCAGCTTGGCCGAGAGGACGTACAATGAGCAGTTCTTC. Translated, it gives CASSLAERTYNEQFF.

Only a few counts were recorded for this clonotype. The J gene is TRBJ2-2, the V gene TRBV5-1; 11 positions match TRBD2. V shed 7 bases and J 0 bases; nucleotides not matched to a gene: 2. CDR1 SGHRS and CDR2 YFSETQ come from the germline V gene. The CDR3 consists of 15 residues. The CDR3 sequence: CASALAGANTGELFF. CDR3 nucleotides: TGCGCCAGCGCACTAGCGGGAGCGAACACCGGGGAGCTGTTTTTT.

Ten or more counts support this clonotype. The chain joins TRBV6-5 to TRBJ2-7; D might be TRBD1 or TRBD2, each matching 5 bases. V gave up 6 bases and J gave up 4 bases, with 13 bases separating them. CDR1 and CDR2 from the germline V gene are MNHEY and SVGAGI. The CDR3 contains 13 residues. DNA of the CDR3: TGTGCCAGCAGCCAAGTTGAGGGGTACGAGCAGTACTTC. This codes for CASSQVEGYEQYF.

This clonotype was seen a few times. This CDR3 is CASSHGSPYNEQFF. CDR3 nucleotide sequence: TGCGCCAGCAGCCATGGGTCTCCTTACAATGAGCAGTTCTTC. This chain joins TRBV4-1 and TRBJ2-1; D unresolved. The V gene lost 3 bases and the J gene lost 4 bases, with 10 bases spanning the gap. Per germline, CDR1 MGHRA and CDR2 YSYEKL. The CDR3 spans 14 residues.

The chain has TRBV10-3 and TRBJ1-6, with D maybe TRBD1 (5 bases). V lost 4 bases to trimming and J lost 0 bases, with 13 bases between them. CDR1 ENHRY and CDR2 SYGVKD come from the germline V gene. This CDR3 spans 17 amino acids. CDR3 DNA sequence: TGTGCCATCAGTGGGACGAACAGGAGCTCCTATAATTCACCCCTCCACTTT. It translates to CAISGTNRSSYNSPLHF.

This sequence joins TRBV28 and TRBJ2-1; TRBD2 might be the D (6 bases). This CDR3 has 19 amino acids. Germline CDR1 reads MDHEN; CDR2 reads SYDVKM. V shed 1 base and J shed 3 bases, with 22 bases lying between them. CDR3 in amino acids: CASSLSNPGEWGYYNEQFF. The CDR3 bases are TGTGCCAGCAGTTTATCCAACCCGGGAGAGTGGGGGTACTACAATGAGCAGTTCTTC.

The chain carries TRBV7-2 and TRBJ2-5; D tentatively fits TRBD1 or TRBD2 (6 bases each). V was cut by 1 base and J by 5 bases, with 14 bases left in between. CDR3 length: 15 residues. From germline, CDR1 is SGHTA and CDR2 FQGNSA. CDR3 bases: TGTGCCAGCAGCTTAGACTCCGGAGGGGGGGAGACCCAGTACTTC. It codes for CASSLDSGGGETQYF. The full variable domain, rest sourced from reference TRBV7-2 and TRBJ2-5, is GAGVSQSPSNKVTEKGKDVELRCDPISGHTALYWYRQSLGQGLEFLIYFQGNSAPDKSGLPSDRFSAERTGGSVSTLTIQRTQQEDSAVYLCASSLDSGGGETQYFGPGTRLLVL.

The chain uses TRBV19 and TRBJ1-1; TRBD1 agrees at 7 bases. Trimming at V came to 7 bases and at J to 2 bases, leaving 7 bases not matched to a gene. CDR1 LNHDA and CDR2 SQIVND come from the germline V gene (reference sequence). There are 14 residues in the CDR3. The CDR3 loop reads CASTATGLNTEAFF. The CDR3 DNA reads as TGTGCCAGTACCGCGACAGGGCTAAACACTGAAGCTTTCTTT.

This sequence joins TRBV12-3 or TRBV12-4 and TRBJ2-3, with D perhaps TRBD1 (11 bases). CDR3 size: 21 residues. The ends were cut back, 4 bases at V and 4 bases at J, with 33 bases in the middle. The CDR3 nucleotides read TGTGCCAGCAGTTCAGGGACAGGGGGTGACTTAGCGGGAGGCCCGTCAGATACGCAGTATTTT. Translated, it gives CASSSGTGGDLAGGPSDTQYF.

The gene calls are TRBV15 and TRBJ1-1, with a possible D match to TRBD1 (5 bases). Trimming left V 1 base short and J 1 base short, with 7 bases between. Per the germline V gene, CDR1 is LNHNV and CDR2 is YYDKDF (reference sequence). The CDR3 contains 14 residues. CDR3: CATSRGQGNTEAFF. In DNA form, the CDR3 reads TGTGCCACCAGCAGAGGTCAGGGGAACACTGAAGCTTTCTTT.